The clone carrying this TCR beta chain was picked up a small number of times. Its target is not known. Alongside a J-beta primer mix, a sample-barcoded 5' primer served in a second PCR lasting about 7 to 12 cycles. TCRdb called the 5' RACE reads again in MiXCR, with one record for every CDR3 protein. The table lists a few hundred thousand distinct CDR3 sequences, around 29% of them singletons. The J segment lost 6 bases and the V segment lost 5 bases, leaving 22 bases of the junction unmatched. The CDR3 length is 19 residues. Germline-derived CDR1 and CDR2 are DFQATT and SNEGSKA (reference sequence). This specimen comes from a study of blood T cells in healthy people across ages. Study-wide findings and caveats: Age advanced and TCR beta diversity per million T cells fell, roughly linearly.

The chain has TRBV20-1 and TRBJ2-3, with 11 bases fitting TRBD2. The specimen sequenced was blood. The receptor's source is a woman between 65 and 79 years old in good health. The CDR3 bases are TGCAGTGCTCCCCCTCCGGGACTAGCGGACACCCACAATGGGGATACGCAGTATTTT. It codes for CSAPPPGLADTHNGDTQYF.